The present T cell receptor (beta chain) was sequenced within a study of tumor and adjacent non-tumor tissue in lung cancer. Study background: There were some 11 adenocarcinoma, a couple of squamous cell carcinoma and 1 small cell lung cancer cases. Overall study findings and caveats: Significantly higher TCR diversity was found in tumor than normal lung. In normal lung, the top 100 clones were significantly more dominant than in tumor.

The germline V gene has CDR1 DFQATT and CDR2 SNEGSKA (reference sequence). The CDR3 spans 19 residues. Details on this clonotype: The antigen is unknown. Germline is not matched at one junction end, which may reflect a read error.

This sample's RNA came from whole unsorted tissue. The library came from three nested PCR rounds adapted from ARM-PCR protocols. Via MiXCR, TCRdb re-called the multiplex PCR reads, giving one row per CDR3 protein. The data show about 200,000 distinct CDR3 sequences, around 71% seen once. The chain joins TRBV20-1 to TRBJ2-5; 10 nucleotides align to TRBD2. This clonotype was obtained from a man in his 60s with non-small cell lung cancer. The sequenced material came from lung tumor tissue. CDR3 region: CSARGGRVTSGKVAGTQYF. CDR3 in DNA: TGCAGTGCTAGAGGGGGCAGAGTCACTAGCGGGAAGGTTGCAGGGACCCAGTATTTC.